This T cell receptor (beta chain) was observed in a study of Ad26.COV2.S vaccination and SARS-CoV-2 variants. Study overall: Intramuscular Ad26.COV2.S at 5x10^10 or 1x10^11 viral particles. Overall study results and limits: Analyses that measured TCR breadth and depth may have underestimated total T cell responses. Spike-specific TCR breadth ran higher among vaccine recipients than placebo recipients.

Specified treatment: 19 received Ad26.COV2.S at low or high dose, single or two shots; about five received placebo; per-sample allocation not given. All samples were drawn on day 63, counting from the first vaccine or placebo injection. Expression of Wuhan-strain SARS-CoV-2 spike came from the Ad26 vector that formed the vaccine. As concerns this clone: Its antigen is as yet unknown.

The assay was immunoSEQ multiplex PCR, and TCRdb's table has in-frame clones only and misses some. The table has some 250,000 clones, roughly 90% seen once. This CDR3 region has 15 residues. The V and J ends lost 1 base and 6 bases respectively, with 16 bases between them. Germline CDR1 is SGHVS and CDR2 is FNYEAQ. This clonotype originated in a person aged 18-60 years who received the Ad26.COV2.S COVID-19 vaccine or a placebo. The gene calls are TRBV7-6 and TRBJ2-7; D unclear. Sequenced here: peripheral blood, sampled in a trial of Ad26.COV2.S vaccine versus placebo. The CDR3, as DNA: TGTGCCAGCAGCTTAGGCCCGAGAAATCCTCCCGAGCAGTACTTC. This encodes CASSLGPRNPPEQYF.